The 24 T cell receptor beta chains listed next were all sequenced from one sample in a study of identical twins. TCRdb re-analysed the 5' RACE reads in MiXCR, keeping a single row per CDR3 protein. The sample records more than 650,000 distinct CDR3 sequences, less than 7% being singletons. Sequencing was done on a sample of naive T cells sorted from blood. The source is a man younger than 30 in good health.

This clonotype was seen a handful of times. The CDR3 nucleotides are TGTGCCAGCAGGACGACTAGCGGGACGGGTGAGCAGTACTTC. Translation: CASRTTSGTGEQYF. The genes are TRBV6-2 or TRBV6-3 and TRBJ2-7; TRBD2 matches 11 bases. Germline CDR1 is MNHEY and CDR2 is SVGEGT. The length of the CDR3 is 14 residues. V trimming: 6 bases; J trimming: 7 bases; junction bases outside the gene matches: 8.

This clonotype was counted many times. The chain employs TRBV12-3 or TRBV12-4 and TRBJ2-1; 13 bases line up with TRBD2. V dropped 3 bases and J dropped 8; count of bases not matched to a gene: 4. This CDR3 region has 15 residues. This CDR3 is CASSLTSGRLDEQFF. CDR3 coding DNA: TGTGCCAGCAGTTTGACTAGCGGGAGGCTCGATGAGCAGTTCTTC.

J is TRBJ1-1 and V is TRBV11-2; tentative D call: TRBD1 (6 bases). Trimming shortened V by 1 base and J by 7 bases, and 13 bases separated the two germline ends. Germline-derived CDR1 and CDR2 are SGHAT and FQNNGV. The CDR3 is made up of 14 amino acids. The chain's CDR3 is CASSLGTGTYEAFF. CDR3 coding DNA: TGTGCCAGCAGCTTAGGAACAGGGACCTATGAAGCTTTCTTT.

This clonotype was observed a few times. This chain connects TRBV5-1 to TRBJ2-2, with TRBD2 as a possible D gene (5 bases). This CDR3 is built from 18 residues. Trimming stripped 4 bases from V and 0 bases from J, with 19 bases between. Germline CDR1 SGHRS, CDR2 YFSETQ. CDR3: CASSAGEIGSANTGELFF. CDR3 in DNA: TGCGCCAGCAGCGCGGGTGAGATAGGTTCTGCGAACACCGGGGAGCTGTTTTTT.

This clonotype was counted between two and nine times. The chain combines TRBV20-1 with TRBJ1-3, with no clear D. V lost 6 bases and J 2 bases, leaving 5 bases between the germline ends. The CDR3 loop spans 11 amino acids. Per germline, CDR1 DFQATT and CDR2 SNEGSKA (reference sequence). DNA of the CDR3: TGCAGTGCGGGGACTGGAAACACCATATATTTT. Translated: CSAGTGNTIYF.

In its sample, this clonotype was seen many times. The rearrangement uses TRBV4-3 and TRBJ1-1, with D hard to call. The length of the CDR3 is 13 residues. Trimming removed 1 base from V and 6 bases from J, with 9 bases in between. The germline V gene has CDR1 LGHNA and CDR2 YSLEER. The CDR3 DNA sequence: TGCGCCAGCAGCCAAGGCGGAGGAGCTGAAGCTTTCTTT. It yields the protein CASSQGGGAEAFF.

In this sample, this clonotype turned up a few times. The chain carries TRBV6-1 and TRBJ2-1, with D unclear. Germline lookup yields CDR1 MNHNS and CDR2 SASEGT. V lost 6 bases and J lost 7, with 25 bases in between. The CDR3 runs to 17 residues. The CDR3 nucleotides are TGTGCCAGCAGCTCTTCCAGGAGTAGGGCCTTTGGGAATGAGCAGTTCTTC. This gives the protein CASSSSRSRAFGNEQFF.

This clonotype appeared many times. The chain recombines TRBV5-1 with TRBJ2-1; 10 positions match TRBD1. Trimming removed 5 bases from V and 7 bases from J; junction bases left unmatched: 6. CDR3 length equals 14 residues. The V gene's germline CDR1 is SGHRS and CDR2 YFSETQ. This CDR3 is CASSFGQGGNEQFF. DNA for the CDR3: TGCGCCAGCAGTTTCGGACAGGGGGGAAATGAGCAGTTCTTC. The full variable domain, rest sourced from reference TRBV5-1 and TRBJ2-1, is KAGVTQTPRYLIKTRGQQVTLSCSPISGHRSVSWYQQTPGQGLQFLFEYFSETQRNKGNFPGRFSGRQFSNSRSEMNVSTLELGDSALYLCASSFGQGGNEQFFGPGTRLTVL.

The V call is TRBV30, the J call TRBJ1-3, with no clear D. The CDR3 length is 14 residues. CDR1 is GTSNPN and CDR2 is SVGIG in the germline V gene (reference sequence). V dropped 3 bases and J dropped 4 bases, with 13 bases sitting between them. The chain's CDR3 is CAWRATNKGNTIYF. The CDR3 DNA sequence: TGTGCCTGGAGAGCAACAAATAAGGGAAACACCATATATTTT.

This clonotype was seen repeatedly, ten times or more. The rearrangement links TRBV6-1 to TRBJ2-5, with D possibly called TRBD1 or TRBD2 (5 bases each). Germline CDR1 is MNHNS and CDR2 is SASEGT. Trimming shortened V by 8 bases and J by 2 bases, and 15 bases separated the two germline ends. This CDR3 has 14 amino acids. CDR3 sequence reads: CASGERGTQETQYF. The CDR3 bases are TGTGCCAGCGGCGAGAGGGGCACGCAAGAGACCCAGTACTTC.

With regard to this clonotype: A much larger clonotype is one base distant, so this may be a read error. The chain couples TRBV3-1 to TRBJ2-3; D might be TRBD2 (6 bases). Germline V gene lookup returns CDR1 LGHDT and CDR2 YNNKEL (reference sequence). Trimming took 3 bases from V and 0 from J, leaving 7 bases between them. The length of the CDR3 is 14 residues. The DNA of the CDR3 is TGTGCCAGCAGCCACAGCGGGAGCACAGATACGCAGTATTTT. It specifies CASSHSGSTDTQYF.

This clonotype was counted a few times. In nucleotides, the CDR3 is TGCGCCAGCAGCCAAGAGGGACAGGGGTTGATTCCCGGGGAGCTGTTTTTT. Its translation is CASSQEGQGLIPGELFF. The chain carries TRBV4-3 and TRBJ2-2; 10 bases are shared with TRBD1. The CDR3 sequence is 17 residues long. Germline V lookup: CDR1 LGHNA, CDR2 YSLEER. J was trimmed by 6 bases and V by 0 bases; bases with no gene match: 7.

In its sample, this clonotype was seen a few times. The chain carries TRBV5-1 and TRBJ2-3; 7 bases agree with TRBD1. Per the germline V gene, CDR1 is SGHRS and CDR2 is YFSETQ. The CDR3 loop spans 15 amino acids. The junction had 5 bases not matched to a gene; V was cut back by 2 bases and J by 2 bases. The CDR3 sequence: CASSFEQGNTDTQYF. CDR3 nucleotides: TGCGCCAGCAGCTTTGAACAGGGGAACACAGATACGCAGTATTTT.

The chain combines TRBV7-9 with TRBJ1-2; 7 bases align to TRBD1. The CDR3 has 14 amino acids. Trimming removed 4 bases from V and 5 bases from J; junction bases left unmatched: 7. Germline V gene data show CDR1 as SEHNR and CDR2 as FQNEAQ (reference sequence). In DNA, the CDR3 is TGTGCCAGCAGCTCCGGGACAGCCTCATATGGCTACACCTTC. It specifies CASSSGTASYGYTF.

This clonotype occurred many times. The chain combines TRBV10-3 with TRBJ2-5, with 7 bases lining up with TRBD1. Looked up from germline, CDR1 is ENHRY and CDR2 is SYGVKD. The CDR3 has 14 amino acids. The trim removed 7 bases at V and 4 bases at J, leaving 9 bases unmatched. CDR3: CAITDEGARETQYF. The CDR3 DNA reads as TGTGCCATCACTGATGAGGGGGCCCGAGAGACCCAGTACTTC.

This clonotype was seen ten or more times. V and J are TRBV9 and TRBJ2-5; TRBD2 might be the D (7 bases). V gave up 3 bases and J gave up 7 bases, with 19 bases separating them. The CDR3 sequence is 15 residues long. Looked up from germline, CDR1 is SGDLS and CDR2 is YYNGEE. CDR3 residues: CASSAIGGGPGTQYF. The CDR3 DNA is TGTGCCAGCAGCGCCATAGGGGGGGGCCCTGGGACCCAGTACTTC.

The V gene is TRBV7-6, the J gene TRBJ2-5; 7 bases agree with TRBD2. Trimming took 5 bases from V and 2 from J; bases not matched to a gene: 11. CDR1 SGHVS and CDR2 FNYEAQ come from the germline V gene. The CDR3 is 16 amino acids. CDR3: CASSPLRSSGQETQYF. CDR3 in DNA: TGTGCCAGCAGCCCCCTGAGGTCTAGCGGACAAGAGACCCAGTACTTC.

This chain links TRBV7-3 with TRBJ2-2; D remains ambiguous. The length of the CDR3 is 14 residues. With 4 bases removed from V and 6 bases from J, the gap between germline ends came to 12 bases. Germline V gene lookup returns CDR1 SGHTA and CDR2 FQGTGA. CDR3 loop: CASSSIRRSGELFF. In DNA, the CDR3 is TGTGCCAGCAGCTCCATCCGTCGGTCCGGGGAGCTGTTTTTT.

The chain has TRBV6-1 and TRBJ2-3; D could derive from TRBD1 or TRBD2 (6 bases each). The germline V gene has CDR1 MNHNS and CDR2 SASEGT. The CDR3 consists of 13 residues. V was shortened by 0 bases and J by 9 bases, with 10 bases between the two germline ends. The CDR3 coding sequence is TGTGCCAGCAGTGAAGCTACGGGGGCCACGCAGTATTTT. Translating it yields CASSEATGATQYF.

V is TRBV6-2 or TRBV6-3 and J is TRBJ2-6; possible D gene TRBD2, 5 bases. V lost 0 bases to trimming and J lost 1 base, with 16 bases between them. The CDR3 covers 19 residues. CDR1 and CDR2 from the germline V gene are MNHEY and SVGEGT. The CDR3 region is CASSYSITGGESGANVLTF. CDR3 in DNA: TGTGCCAGCAGTTACTCGATTACCGGTGGGGAGTCTGGGGCCAACGTCCTGACTTTC.

This clonotype was counted a few times. In DNA, the CDR3 is TGTGCCAGCAGCGGGGGACGGGTTGTTGAGACCCAGTACTTC. It specifies CASSGGRVVETQYF. This chain uses TRBV3-1 with TRBJ2-5; D is tentatively TRBD1 or TRBD2 (5 bases each). CDR1 and CDR2 from the germline V gene are LGHDT and YNNKEL (reference sequence). This CDR3 has 14 residues. V was shortened by 5 bases and J by 5 bases, with 15 bases between the two germline ends.

This clonotype was counted many times. The CDR3 nucleotides read TGTGCCAGCAGTTGGGGGATAACCGGGGAGCTGTTTTTT. It codes for CASSWGITGELFF. The rearrangement links TRBV12-3 or TRBV12-4 to TRBJ2-2; D tentatively fits TRBD1 or TRBD2 (5 bases each). V lost 4 bases and J 5 bases, leaving 8 bases between the germline ends. This CDR3 has 13 residues.

The gene calls are TRBV5-1 and TRBJ2-2; D unclear. Trimming took 0 bases from V and 3 from J, leaving 9 bases between them. CDR3 length equals 15 residues. Germline V gene data show CDR1 as SGHRS and CDR2 as YFSETQ. CDR3 loop: CASSLGFSDTGELFF. The DNA of the CDR3 is TGCGCCAGCAGCTTGGGTTTCAGCGACACCGGGGAGCTGTTTTTT.

This clonotype was detected a few times. The V and J genes are TRBV24-1 and TRBJ2-1; TRBD2 might be the D (5 bases). Between the trimmed V and J ends, which lost 5 bases and 7 bases, there was a span of 17 bases. Germline CDR1 KGHDR, CDR2 SFDVKD. This CDR3 comprises 15 residues. The CDR3 here is CATSALGSVRNEQFF. CDR3 nucleotide sequence: TGTGCCACCAGTGCACTGGGGAGTGTGCGGAATGAGCAGTTCTTC.